Presented here are 21 T cell receptor beta chains from one specimen sequenced in a study of cytomegalovirus exposure and HLA in healthy donors. PCR involved 60 Vbeta and 13 Jbeta primers. Some clones are missing from TCRdb's copy, which holds only in-frame ones; the method was immunoSEQ multiplex PCR. The sample has about 140,000 clones; about four fifths are singletons. The sample taken for sequencing was PBMCs. Receptors were obtained from a man aged 40-49 years in good health and CMV-seropositive.

The rearrangement links TRBV7-6 to TRBJ2-1; 7 bases are shared with TRBD2. Germline V gene data show CDR1 as SGHVS and CDR2 as FNYEAQ. V lost 6 bases and J lost 3; bases outside the gene matches: 8. The CDR3 is 15 residues long. CDR3 region: CASSFLAVGYNEQFF. As DNA, the CDR3 is TGTGCCAGCAGTTTCCTAGCGGTTGGCTACAATGAGCAGTTCTTC.

This clone was found once. V is TRBV5-6 and J is TRBJ1-2; 10 positions match TRBD1. The CDR3 consists of 16 residues. Looked up from germline, CDR1 is SGHDT and CDR2 is YYEEEE. J gave up 4 bases and V 3 bases, and 9 bases lay outside the gene matches. CDR3 nucleotide sequence: TGTGCCAGCAGCTGGGGGGGGACAGGGGACTCCTATGGCTACACCTTC. Amino acid sequence: CASSWGGTGDSYGYTF.

V and J are TRBV7-9 and TRBJ1-2; D call uncertain. Trimming shortened V by 5 bases and J by 5 bases, and 15 bases separated the two germline ends. CDR3 length: 14 residues. From germline, CDR1 is SEHNR and CDR2 FQNEAQ (reference sequence). CDR3 DNA: TGTGCCAGCAGCGGGGTGGCCCGCGGGTATGGCTACACCTTC. Protein: CASSGVARGYGYTF.

The rearrangement joins TRBV29-1 to TRBJ1-5; weak D call: TRBD1 (5 bases). The length of the CDR3 is 13 residues. Trimming removed 4 bases from V and 2 bases from J, with 9 bases in between. Germline CDR1 SQVTM, CDR2 ANQGSEA. In DNA form, the CDR3 reads TGCAGCGTTGGCGGGGCGGGCAATCAGCCCCAGCATTTT. Translating it yields CSVGGAGNQPQHF.

The chain is built from TRBV12-5 and TRBJ1-2; TRBD1 matches 7 bases. The junction had 15 bases not matched to a gene; V was cut back by 6 bases and J by 8 bases. Germline CDR1 is LGHNT and CDR2 is FRNRAP. The CDR3 runs to 15 residues. For the CDR3, the DNA is TGTGCTAGTGGCCAATATAGAGACAGGGATTCGGGCTACACCTTC. Protein: CASGQYRDRDSGYTF.

This chain connects TRBV6-6 to TRBJ1-3, with D unresolved. The CDR3 loop spans 14 amino acids. In germline, CDR1 is MNHNY, CDR2 SVGAGI (reference sequence). Deletions cut 5 bases from V and 0 bases from J, with 8 bases between. CDR3 nucleotide sequence: TGTGCCAGCAGTCCTAGTAGCTCTGGAAACACCATATATTTT. Protein: CASSPSSSGNTIYF.

The rearrangement links TRBV9 to TRBJ2-2; D gene unclear. V was shortened by 2 bases and J by 1 base, with 6 bases between the two germline ends. This CDR3 has 14 residues. CDR1 is SGDLS, CDR2 YYNGEE, per germline. Here the CDR3 reads CASSVNGNTGELFF. CDR3 nucleotides: TGTGCCAGCAGCGTTAACGGGAACACCGGGGAGCTGTTTTTT.

This clone was observed a few times. The chain couples TRBV4-1 to TRBJ1-5, with D uncertain. The CDR3 has 13 residues. Trimming stripped 0 bases from V and 5 bases from J, with 5 bases between. CDR1 and CDR2 (germline): MGHRA, YSYEKL. This chain's CDR3 is CASSQERDQPQHF. The CDR3 DNA is TGCGCCAGCAGCCAAGAAAGAGATCAGCCCCAGCATTTT.

This chain joins TRBV7-2 and TRBJ1-6, with TRBD1 matching 8 bases. V trimming: 4 bases; J trimming: 7 bases; junction bases outside the gene matches: 12. This CDR3 has 17 amino acids. Germline V CDR1 and CDR2: SGHTA, FQGNSA. DNA of the CDR3: TGTGCCAGCAGCTCTTCCAGGGGGCCCGGGGAGAATTCACCCCTCCACTTT. Protein: CASSSSRGPGENSPLHF.

The chain couples TRBV7-9 to TRBJ1-2; the D is unclear. The CDR3 covers 13 residues. Germline V gene data show CDR1 as SEHNR and CDR2 as FQNEAQ (reference sequence). V gave up 1 base and J gave up 8 bases, with 11 bases separating them. CDR3 amino acids: CASSLGGLNGYTF. The DNA for the CDR3 is TGTGCCAGCAGCTTAGGAGGGTTAAACGGCTACACCTTC.

The count of this clone is one. V and J are TRBV9 and TRBJ2-2; 11 bases are shared with TRBD2. The CDR3 spans 17 residues. Germline V gene data show CDR1 as SGDLS and CDR2 as YYNGEE. V shed 5 bases, J shed 4 bases, and the junction held 10 bases outside the gene matches. The CDR3 reads CASRVSGGAIRTGELFF. Written as DNA, the CDR3 is TGTGCCAGCAGAGTTAGCGGGGGGGCTATACGCACCGGGGAGCTGTTTTTT.

This rearrangement joins TRBV27 to TRBJ2-1, with no clear D. The V gene's germline CDR1 is MNHEY and CDR2 SMNVEV (reference sequence). V shed 7 bases and J shed 0 bases, with 10 bases lying between them. The CDR3 has 14 amino acids. The DNA for the CDR3 is TGTGCCAGCACCCCGCGTAGCTCCTACAATGAGCAGTTCTTC. This translates into CASTPRSSYNEQFF.

This clone was picked up one time. The chain employs TRBV5-4 and TRBJ1-6; 7 nucleotides align to TRBD1. The CDR3 covers 15 residues. The V segment lost 4 bases and the J segment 6 bases; nucleotides outside the gene matches: 7. Per germline, CDR1 SGHNT and CDR2 YYREEE (reference sequence). Here the CDR3 DNA reads TGTGCCAGCAGCCAAGGGGGCCCGCTTAATTCACCCCTCCACTTT. Translation: CASSQGGPLNSPLHF.

This sequence joins TRBV7-9 and TRBJ2-1; no firm D call. The germline V gene encodes CDR1 SEHNR and CDR2 FQNEAQ (reference sequence). Trimming left V 5 bases short and J 5 bases short, with 7 bases between. The CDR3 spans 12 residues. The CDR3 protein is CASSPYDNEQFF. The CDR3 bases are TGTGCCAGCAGCCCTTATGACAATGAGCAGTTCTTC.

The genes are TRBV30 and TRBJ1-1; 10 nucleotides align to TRBD1. V lost 8 bases and J lost 6; bases outside the gene matches: 9. In germline, CDR1 is GTSNPN, CDR2 SVGIG (reference sequence). The CDR3 is 13 residues long. In nucleotides, the CDR3 is TGTGCCCTGGGAGGACAGGGGGTTGCTGAAGCTTTCTTT. It specifies CALGGQGVAEAFF.

The chain uses TRBV10-3 and TRBJ2-7; 7 bases map to TRBD1. Germline V gives CDR1 ENHRY, CDR2 SYGVKD. The ends lost 5 bases at V and 4 bases at J; junction bases unmatched: 8. The CDR3 sequence is 14 residues long. CDR3 coding DNA: TGTGCCATCAGTCCTGACAGGGTTCGGTACGAGCAGTACTTC. Translating it yields CAISPDRVRYEQYF.

This clone showed up just a few times. The chain combines TRBV27 with TRBJ1-1; perhaps TRBD1 as D (5 bases). Germline V gene sequence: CDR1 MNHEY, CDR2 SMNVEV (reference sequence). The ends were cut back, 3 bases at V and 5 bases at J, with 10 bases in the middle. This CDR3 is built from 13 residues. The CDR3 loop reads CASSFGKGTEAFF. The CDR3 coding sequence is TGTGCCAGCAGTTTCGGTAAGGGGACTGAAGCTTTCTTT.

The rearrangement links TRBV20-1 to TRBJ2-1; D not resolved. CDR3 length: 11 residues. V was clipped by 6 bases and J by 9 bases, with 12 bases between them. The V gene's germline CDR1 is DFQATT and CDR2 SNEGSKA (reference sequence). The CDR3 reads CSAILPSEQFF. The CDR3, as DNA: TGCAGTGCCATTTTACCCAGTGAGCAGTTCTTC.

CDR3 in amino acids: CASSYERFREQYF. In nucleotides, the CDR3 is TGTGCCAGCAGTTACGAACGGTTCAGGGAGCAGTACTTC. The chain carries TRBV6-5 and TRBJ2-7, with D unresolved. The germline gives CDR1 MNHEY, CDR2 SVGAGI. This CDR3 contains 13 residues. Trimming stripped 2 bases from V and 7 bases from J, with 12 bases between.

The rearrangement links TRBV18 to TRBJ1-1, with 9 bases aligning to TRBD1. The CDR3 covers 14 residues. After removal of 3 bases from V and 1 base from J, the junction contained 0 bases not matched to a gene. Germline V gene lookup returns CDR1 KGHSH and CDR2 LQKENI. DNA for the CDR3: TGTGCCAGCTCACCGGGACAGGGGAACACTGAAGCTTTCTTT. Translation gives CASSPGQGNTEAFF.

This chain uses TRBV7-9 with TRBJ1-1; TRBD1 matches at 7 bases. The trim removed 4 bases at V and 11 bases at J, leaving 7 bases unmatched. The germline V gene has CDR1 SEHNR and CDR2 FQNEAQ (reference sequence). The CDR3 consists of 12 residues. CDR3 amino acids: CASSSDRASAFF. The CDR3 nucleotides read TGTGCCAGCAGCTCTGACAGGGCATCGGCTTTCTTT.